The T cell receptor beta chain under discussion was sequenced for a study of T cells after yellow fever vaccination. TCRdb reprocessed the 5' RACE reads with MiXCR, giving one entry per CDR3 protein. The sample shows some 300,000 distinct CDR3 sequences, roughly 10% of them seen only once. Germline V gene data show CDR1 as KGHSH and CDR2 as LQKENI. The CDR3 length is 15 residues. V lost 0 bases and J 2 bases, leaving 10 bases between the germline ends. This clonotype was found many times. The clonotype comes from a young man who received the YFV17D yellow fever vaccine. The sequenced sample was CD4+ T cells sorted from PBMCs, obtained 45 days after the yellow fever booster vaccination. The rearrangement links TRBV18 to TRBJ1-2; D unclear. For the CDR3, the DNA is TGTGCCAGCTCACCACCGGTTTCGAGAAACTATGGCTACACCTTC. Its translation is CASSPPVSRNYGYTF.